This section outlines one T cell receptor (beta chain) sequence together with its context. Antigen unknown. The sample originates from a study of cytomegalovirus exposure and HLA in healthy donors. Study background: Within the Caucasian-associated ancestry cluster were 65% to 85% of the roughly 360 genotyped donors. The study's findings and limits: For most subjects, TCR beta sequences were reported to predict HLA-A and HLA-B alleles with accuracy. With further analysis later on, most CMV-associated TCR beta chains appeared HLA-restricted. One later analysis reportedly identified an Asian-associated ancestry cluster that showed fewer N-insertions than the approximately 700-donor mean.

V was pared by 9 bases and J by 0 bases, with 8 bases of the junction left unmatched. CDR1 is LNHDA, CDR2 SQIVND, per germline (reference sequence). The CDR3 consists of 15 residues. The study ran its PCR with 60 Vbeta and 13 Jbeta primers. Method: immunoSEQ multiplex PCR; TCRdb's copy keeps in-frame clones and lacks some. The sample consists of about 170,000 clones, around 76% of them appearing once. Sequenced input: PBMCs. The TCR originated in a female donor in good health and CMV-seronegative. V usage is TRBV19 and J usage is TRBJ1-1, with 9 positions matching TRBD1. CDR3 loop: CASHWGTGLNTEAFF. The CDR3 coding sequence is TGTGCCAGCCACTGGGGGACAGGGCTGAACACTGAAGCTTTCTTT.